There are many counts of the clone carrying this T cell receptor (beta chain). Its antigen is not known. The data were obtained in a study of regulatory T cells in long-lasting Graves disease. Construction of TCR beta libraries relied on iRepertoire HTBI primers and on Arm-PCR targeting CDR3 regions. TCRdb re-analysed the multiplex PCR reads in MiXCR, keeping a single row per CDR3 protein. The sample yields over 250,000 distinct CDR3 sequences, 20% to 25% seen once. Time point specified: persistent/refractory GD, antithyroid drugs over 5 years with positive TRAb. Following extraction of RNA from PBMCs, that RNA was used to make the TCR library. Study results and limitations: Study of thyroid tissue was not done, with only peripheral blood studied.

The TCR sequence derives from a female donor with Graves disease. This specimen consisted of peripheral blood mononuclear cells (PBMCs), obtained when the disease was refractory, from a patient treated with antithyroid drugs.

This CDR3 is CASSFSSGAYEQYF. Here the CDR3 DNA reads TGTGCCAGCAGCTTTTCTAGCGGCGCCTACGAGCAGTACTTC. The rearrangement joins TRBV7-2 to TRBJ2-7; 7 nucleotides match TRBD2. V shed 3 bases, J shed 2 bases, and the junction held 4 bases outside the gene matches. Germline V gene lookup returns CDR1 SGHTA and CDR2 FQGNSA. CDR3 size: 14 residues.